Each of the 32 T cell receptor beta chains below was sequenced from the same sample in a study of T cell responses to AZD1222 COVID-19 vaccine. The data were produced by immunoSEQ multiplex PCR, yet TCRdb's version contains in-frame clones alone and is incomplete. The sample yields around 150,000 clones, 80% to 95% seen once. The sample here was peripheral blood, taken 28 days after the second AZD1222 dose. These receptors all come from an adult who received the AZD1222 COVID-19 vaccine.

V and J are TRBV10-1 and TRBJ2-5, with TRBD2 matching 8 bases. Trimming took 4 bases from V and 4 from J; bases not matched to a gene: 8. Germline V gene lookup returns CDR1 WNHNN and CDR2 SYGVQD (reference sequence). The CDR3 spans 15 residues. CDR3 in amino acids: CASSGGNSGTETQYF. The CDR3 region has the DNA TGCGCCAGCAGTGGGGGTAATAGCGGGACAGAGACCCAGTACTTC.

In its sample, this clone was seen a few times. J is TRBJ2-1 and V is TRBV30; TRBD2 is a possible D gene (6 bases). The V end was cut by 2 bases, the J end by 3 bases, with 11 bases between. CDR1 GTSNPN and CDR2 SVGIG come from the germline V gene (reference sequence). This CDR3 has 14 amino acids. CDR3 region: CAWSRRTNYNEQFF. The CDR3 DNA sequence: TGTGCCTGGAGTCGAAGGACTAACTACAATGAGCAGTTCTTC.

The chain links TRBV11-3 to TRBJ2-5; D is ambiguous. The CDR3 sequence is 15 residues long. Germline V gene sequence: CDR1 SGHNT, CDR2 YENEEA. The V gene lost 5 bases and the J gene lost 2 bases, with 15 bases spanning the gap. The CDR3 nucleotides read TGTGCCAGCAGCACCCAAATCGGTCCACAAGAGACCCAGTACTTC. Translating it yields CASSTQIGPQETQYF.

This clone was picked up one time. The CDR3 region is CASSLTVSSGNTIYF. Here the CDR3 DNA reads TGTGCCAGCAGCTTGACAGTTAGCTCTGGAAACACCATATATTTT. V and J are TRBV28 and TRBJ1-3; possible D gene TRBD1, 5 bases. The CDR3 covers 15 residues. Germline lookup yields CDR1 MDHEN and CDR2 SYDVKM. Trimming took off 6 bases at V and 0 bases at J, with 12 bases between the two ends.

This clone was seen only once. Here the CDR3 reads CASPGDLRFGNQPQHF. In DNA, the CDR3 is TGCGCCTCCCCTGGAGACCTTCGGTTTGGTAATCAGCCCCAGCATTTT. The chain carries TRBV23-1 and TRBJ1-5; D gene unclear. TRBV23-1 belongs to the ORF category, with a function that is uncertain. Trimming removed 11 bases from V and 4 bases from J, with 24 bases in between. The CDR3 is 16 amino acids.

This clone showed up just once. This rearrangement joins TRBV16 to TRBJ2-7, with unresolved D. This CDR3 is 12 amino acids long. Looked up from germline, CDR1 is KGHSY and CDR2 is FQNENV. Trimming removed 4 bases at V and 4 bases at J, with 8 bases between. The CDR3 spells CASSRSQYEQYF. The CDR3 DNA sequence: TGTGCCAGCAGCCGTTCCCAATACGAGCAGTACTTC.

The V call is TRBV5-1, the J call TRBJ2-2; D is unclear. Between the trimmed V and J ends, which lost 4 bases and 5 bases, there was a span of 12 bases. The CDR3 has 14 residues. The germline gives CDR1 SGHRS, CDR2 YFSETQ. The DNA for the CDR3 is TGCGCCAGCAGCCTTCTGATGAGTACCGGGGAGCTGTTTTTT. This gives the protein CASSLLMSTGELFF. The variable domain in full, with the rest retrieved from reference TRBV5-1 and TRBJ2-2, is KAGVTQTPRYLIKTRGQQVTLSCSPISGHRSVSWYQQTPGQGLQFLFEYFSETQRNKGNFPGRFSGRQFSNSRSEMNVSTLELGDSALYLCASSLLMSTGELFFGEGSRLTVL.

This sequence joins TRBV5-1 and TRBJ1-3; no reliable D call. The CDR3 has 15 amino acids. V was shortened by 2 bases and J by 0 bases, with 9 bases between the two germline ends. Germline-derived CDR1 and CDR2 are SGHRS and YFSETQ. The CDR3 is CASSFGEYSGNTIYF. CDR3 DNA: TGCGCCAGCAGCTTCGGGGAATACTCTGGAAACACCATATATTTT. The full variable domain, rest sourced from reference TRBV5-1 and TRBJ1-3, is KAGVTQTPRYLIKTRGQQVTLSCSPISGHRSVSWYQQTPGQGLQFLFEYFSETQRNKGNFPGRFSGRQFSNSRSEMNVSTLELGDSALYLCASSFGEYSGNTIYFGEGSWLTVV.

The genes are TRBV4-1 and TRBJ1-4, with 8 bases that match TRBD1. CDR3 length: 18 amino acids. V lost 1 base to trimming and J lost 7 bases; unmatched junction nucleotides: 14. The germline CDR1 and CDR2 sequences are MGHRA and YSYEKL. The CDR3 region has the DNA TGCGCCAGCAGCCAAGTCTGGGGGTGGGGACAGGAGCGTGAAAAACTGTTTTTT. It encodes CASSQVWGWGQEREKLFF.

The chain joins TRBV11-3 to TRBJ2-5, with 13 bases aligning to TRBD2. J was trimmed by 2 bases and V by 0 bases; bases with no gene match: 6. CDR3 length: 18 residues. Germline loops: CDR1 SGHNT, CDR2 YENEEA. CDR3 DNA sequence: TGTGCCAGCAGCTTAGATCCCCCGACTAGCGGGGGGCAAGAGACCCAGTACTTC. This gives the protein CASSLDPPTSGGQETQYF.

The J gene is TRBJ2-1, the V gene TRBV2, with 7 bases fitting TRBD2. Unmatched junction bases numbered 3, after V lost 4 bases and J lost 3 bases. Germline V gene lookup returns CDR1 SNHLY and CDR2 FYNNEI. This CDR3 region has 14 residues. CDR3 bases: TGTGCCAGCAGTGGGGGAGGGTACTACAATGAGCAGTTCTTC. Residues: CASSGGGYYNEQFF.

The chain carries TRBV11-2 and TRBJ1-2, with D possibly being TRBD1 (6 bases). Germline V gene sequence: CDR1 SGHAT, CDR2 FQNNGV. V was shortened by 7 bases and J by 4 bases, with 13 bases between the two germline ends. The CDR3 is 13 amino acids. CDR3 coding DNA: TGTGCCAGCACCCTCACAGGGACCTATGGCTACACCTTC. Translating it yields CASTLTGTYGYTF.

Here the CDR3 DNA reads TGTGCCAGCAGTGACCATACAACCCATGGCTACACCTTC. Protein product: CASSDHTTHGYTF. The J gene is TRBJ1-2, the V gene TRBV2, with D unresolved. Germline V gene lookup returns CDR1 SNHLY and CDR2 FYNNEI. This CDR3 has 13 residues. V lost 3 bases, J lost 6 bases, and 11 bases lay in between.

In this sample, this clone turned up once. This chain connects TRBV5-1 to TRBJ1-2, with TRBD1 matching over 7 bases. CDR3 length: 15 amino acids. CDR1 and CDR2 (germline): SGHRS, YFSETQ. V shed 4 bases and J 2 bases; nucleotides not matched to a gene: 8. The CDR3 region has the DNA TGCGCCAGCAGCAAAGGGGACAGTTTCAACTATGGCTACACCTTC. Translation: CASSKGDSFNYGYTF. The variable domain in full, with the rest retrieved from reference TRBV5-1 and TRBJ1-2, is KAGVTQTPRYLIKTRGQQVTLSCSPISGHRSVSWYQQTPGQGLQFLFEYFSETQRNKGNFPGRFSGRQFSNSRSEMNVSTLELGDSALYLCASSKGDSFNYGYTFGSGTRLTVV.

The V call is TRBV28, the J call TRBJ2-3; TRBD2 matches at 11 bases. Germline-derived CDR1 and CDR2 are MDHEN and SYDVKM. The CDR3 has 16 amino acids. The J segment lost 3 bases and the V segment lost 4 bases, leaving 6 bases of the junction unmatched. The CDR3 reads CASSSHGTSGTDTQYF. Here the CDR3 DNA reads TGTGCCAGCAGTTCTCATGGGACTAGCGGAACAGATACGCAGTATTTT.

V is TRBV11-2 and J is TRBJ1-1, with 9 bases lining up with TRBD1. Germline V gene data show CDR1 as SGHAT and CDR2 as FQNNGV. V was clipped by 2 bases and J by 1 base; unmatched bases: 8. This CDR3 has 17 amino acids. CDR3 nucleotide sequence: TGTGCCAGCAGCTTACTACAAGGACAGGGGACGAACACTGAAGCTTTCTTT. Translation: CASSLLQGQGTNTEAFF.

The chain uses TRBV3-1 (or the pseudogene TRBV3-2) and TRBJ2-7, with D unresolved. This CDR3 contains 15 residues. The V and J ends lost 4 bases and 3 bases respectively, with 16 bases between them. Germline V lookup: CDR1 LGHDT, CDR2 YNNKEL (reference sequence). CDR3 region: CASSPNWNRLYEQYF. The CDR3 DNA sequence: TGTGCCAGCAGCCCGAATTGGAATCGGCTCTACGAGCAGTACTTC.

The V and J genes are TRBV19 and TRBJ2-1; 7 bases are shared with TRBD1. Trimming at V came to 7 bases and at J to 0 bases, leaving 6 bases not matched to a gene. CDR1 and CDR2 from the germline V gene are LNHDA and SQIVND (reference sequence). This CDR3 comprises 15 residues. CDR3 residues: CASKIDRASYNEQFF. The CDR3 DNA sequence: TGTGCCAGTAAAATAGACAGGGCCTCCTACAATGAGCAGTTCTTC.

The chain carries TRBV6-1 and TRBJ1-6; 7 bases agree with TRBD1. The CDR3 runs 16 residues. V lost 0 bases, J lost 10 bases, and 9 bases stayed unmatched. Germline CDR1 is MNHNS and CDR2 is SASEGT. CDR3 DNA: TGTGCCAGCAGTGAAGCTTCGACAGGGACGGGCTCACCCCTCCACTTT. It is translated as CASSEASTGTGSPLHF.

The chain has TRBV4-1 and TRBJ2-7; D remains ambiguous. The CDR3 runs to 13 residues. Germline lookup yields CDR1 MGHRA and CDR2 YSYEKL. V lost 0 bases and J 2 bases, leaving 5 bases between the germline ends. The DNA for the CDR3 is TGCGCCAGCAGCCAAGACGCGGCCTACGAGCAGTACTTC. This sequence encodes CASSQDAAYEQYF.

The DNA for the CDR3 is TGTGCCAGCAGCTTAGTGATGGGGAGTGAAGCTTTCTTT. Translating gives CASSLVMGSEAFF. The chain links TRBV7-9 to TRBJ1-1; D unclear. The CDR3 is 13 amino acids. The V and J ends lost 1 base and 7 bases respectively, with 10 bases between them. In germline, CDR1 is SEHNR, CDR2 FQNEAQ (reference sequence).

The sample holds one count of this clone. V is TRBV5-6 and J is TRBJ1-2; TRBD1 is a possible D gene (5 bases). Germline loops: CDR1 SGHDT, CDR2 YYEEEE. V lost 1 base, J lost 7 bases, and 14 bases lay in between. The CDR3 runs to 14 residues. CDR3 DNA: TGTGCCAGCAGCTTGAGGCAGGGAGCGATTGGCTACACCTTC. This translates into CASSLRQGAIGYTF.

The chain employs TRBV4-2 and TRBJ2-1; 7 positions agree with TRBD2. This CDR3 is built from 22 residues. With 1 base clipped from V and 4 bases from J, the junction kept 25 bases outside the gene matches. Germline CDR1 and CDR2: LGHNA and YNFKEQ. Here the CDR3 reads CASSQAHLSGTILGGSYNEQFF. In DNA, the CDR3 is TGTGCCAGCAGCCAAGCCCACCTCTCCGGGACTATCCTAGGAGGTTCTTACAATGAGCAGTTCTTC.

This rearrangement joins TRBV13 to TRBJ2-5; maybe TRBD2 (6 bases). Germline V CDR1 and CDR2: PRHDT, FYEKMQ (reference sequence). This CDR3 has 12 residues. The V end lost 1 base, the J end lost 7 bases, and 7 bases lay between the germline ends. Here the CDR3 reads CASSLVEGTQYF. CDR3 DNA: TGTGCCAGCAGCTTAGTGGAGGGGACCCAGTACTTC.

The V gene is TRBV7-9, the J gene TRBJ1-1, with unresolved D. CDR1 SEHNR and CDR2 FQNEAQ come from the germline V gene (reference sequence). This CDR3 has 10 residues. Trimming left V 5 bases short and J 2 bases short, with 0 bases between. The chain's CDR3 is CASSNTEAFF. The CDR3 DNA reads as TGTGCCAGCAGCAACACTGAAGCTTTCTTT.

This clone has only one observation. This chain uses TRBV7-9 with TRBJ2-2; 8 bases are shared with TRBD2. The CDR3 extends over 17 amino acids. Germline CDR1 and CDR2: SEHNR and FQNEAQ (reference sequence). V shed 2 bases and J 2 bases; nucleotides not matched to a gene: 7. The CDR3 DNA reads TGTGCCAGCAGCTTAAGGTATAGCGGGGACAACACCGGGGAGCTGTTTTTT. Encoded protein: CASSLRYSGDNTGELFF.

This chain links TRBV19 with TRBJ1-5; perhaps TRBD1 as D (6 bases). Germline CDR1 and CDR2: LNHDA and SQIVND (reference sequence). The CDR3 runs 14 residues. V shed 4 bases and J shed 3 bases, with 10 bases lying between them. DNA for the CDR3: TGTGCCAGTAGTAACAGGGAGTACAATCAGCCCCAGCATTTT. It translates to CASSNREYNQPQHF. Variable domain in full (rest from reference TRBV19 and TRBJ1-5): DGGITQSPKYLFRKEGQNVTLSCEQNLNHDAMYWYRQDPGQGLRLIYYSQIVNDFQKGDIAEGYSVSREKKESFPLTVTSAQKNPTAFYLCASSNREYNQPQHFGDGTRLSIL.

This chain links TRBV15 with TRBJ1-1, with a possible D match to TRBD1 (6 bases). Germline V CDR1 and CDR2: LNHNV, YYDKDF (reference sequence). The CDR3 has 15 residues. V was shortened by 3 bases and J by 11 bases, with 22 bases between the two germline ends. The CDR3: CATSSPGGSSLEAFF. The CDR3 DNA sequence: TGTGCCACCAGCAGCCCGGGGGGCAGCAGCCTGGAGGCTTTCTTT.

This rearrangement joins TRBV3-1 (or the pseudogene TRBV3-2) to TRBJ2-5; D may be TRBD1 (6 bases). Trimming took 4 bases from V and 2 from J, leaving 17 bases between them. Germline-derived CDR1 and CDR2 are LGHDT and YNNKEL (reference sequence). The CDR3 has 16 amino acids. The CDR3 sequence is CASSRTLDSYQETQYF. In DNA, the CDR3 is TGTGCCAGCAGCCGTACGCTGGACAGTTATCAAGAGACCCAGTACTTC.

A single count supports this clone. This chain joins TRBV4-1 and TRBJ2-7; 13 bases align to TRBD2. CDR3 size: 19 residues. Germline CDR1 and CDR2: MGHRA and YSYEKL. The trim removed 1 base at V and 1 base at J, leaving 10 bases unmatched. CDR3 bases: TGCGCCAGCAGCCAAGTTTGGACTAGCGGGAGTCTAGTTTCCTACGAGCAGTACTTC. This codes for CASSQVWTSGSLVSYEQYF.

The chain has TRBV28 and TRBJ1-5; D ambiguous. The CDR3 is 15 amino acids. CDR1 is MDHEN and CDR2 is SYDVKM in the germline V gene. Between the trimmed V and J ends, which lost 4 bases and 1 base, there was a span of 11 bases. Here the CDR3 DNA reads TGTGCCAGCAGTTCCTCGGTCTCCAGCAATCAGCCCCAGCATTTT. Residues: CASSSSVSSNQPQHF.

This clone was found once. CDR3 in DNA: TGTGCCTGGAACCAGGGGATTGGAAACACCATATATTTT. Amino acids: CAWNQGIGNTIYF. The V and J genes are TRBV30 and TRBJ1-3; tentative D call: TRBD1 (6 bases). Germline V gene lookup returns CDR1 GTSNPN and CDR2 SVGIG (reference sequence). This CDR3 has 13 residues. The V end lost 4 bases, the J end lost 3 bases, and 10 bases lay between the germline ends.